A selection of T cell receptor beta chains follows, all from one sample in a study of T cells expressing NK-cell markers. TCRdb reprocessed the 5' RACE reads, keeping one entry per CDR3 protein, no DNA. The listing contains a few hundred thousand distinct CDR3 sequences. Sequencing was performed on blood T cells: a sorted CD56 or NKG2C T cell subset, CD4+ or CD8+ T cells, or bulk PBMC T cells (not recorded which). The receptors stem from a young man in good health. Both conserved end residues are part of each CDR3.

j_call: TRBJ2-3
cdr3_length: 18
v_call: TRBV6-1
cdr3_aa: CASSLTGRGATGTDTQYF

j_call: TRBJ2-6
cdr3_length: 17
v_call: TRBV12-3/TRBV12-4
cdr3_aa: CASSSGTAVSGANVLTF

j_call: TRBJ2-7
cdr3_length: 15
v_call: TRBV12-3/TRBV12-4
cdr3_aa: CASSPRTSGTGEQYF

j_call: TRBJ2-7
cdr3_length: 14
v_call: TRBV10-3
cdr3_aa: CAISERDISYEQYF

j_call: TRBJ2-5
cdr3_length: 14
v_call: TRBV29-1
cdr3_aa: CSVVIGGGVETQYF

j_call: TRBJ2-2
cdr3_length: 15
v_call: TRBV5-1
cdr3_aa: CASSLSAVNGGELFF

j_call: TRBJ1-5
cdr3_length: 15
v_call: TRBV5-1
cdr3_aa: CASSLTTDRSQPQHF

j_call: TRBJ1-5
cdr3_length: 15
v_call: TRBV5-5
cdr3_aa: CASSLVADSNQPQHF

j_call: TRBJ1-1
cdr3_length: 14
v_call: TRBV5-1
cdr3_aa: CASSFDRQNTEAFF

j_call: TRBJ1-3
cdr3_length: 15
v_call: TRBV12-3/TRBV12-4
cdr3_aa: CASSPLTGQGNTIYF

j_call: TRBJ2-1
cdr3_length: 13
v_call: TRBV10-3
cdr3_aa: CAMEASGRNEQFF

j_call: TRBJ2-7
cdr3_length: 14
v_call: TRBV18
cdr3_aa: CASQPPGAFYEQYF

j_call: TRBJ1-1
cdr3_length: 15
v_call: TRBV12-3/TRBV12-4
cdr3_aa: CASSQQGALSTEAFF

j_call: TRBJ2-7
cdr3_length: 14
v_call: TRBV10-3
cdr3_aa: CAISEPGTSVEQYF

j_call: TRBJ2-7
cdr3_length: 15
v_call: TRBV20-1
cdr3_aa: CSATPSGKAAYEQYF

j_call: TRBJ2-3
cdr3_length: 16
v_call: TRBV14
cdr3_aa: CASSHRLQLSTDTQYF

j_call: TRBJ2-7
cdr3_length: 13
v_call: TRBV27
cdr3_aa: CASSAYRDSEQYF

j_call: TRBJ1-5
cdr3_length: 13
v_call: TRBV7-2
cdr3_aa: CASSLSGRQPQHF

j_call: TRBJ1-2
cdr3_length: 14
v_call: TRBV28
cdr3_aa: CASSLPYRGAGETF

j_call: TRBJ1-1
cdr3_length: 14
v_call: TRBV5-1
cdr3_aa: CASSLGPGQRQAFF

j_call: TRBJ1-2
cdr3_length: 15
v_call: TRBV7-9
cdr3_aa: CASSSNRDRPDGYTF

j_call: TRBJ2-7
cdr3_length: 18
v_call: TRBV11-2
cdr3_aa: CASSRNRGVGLAAYEQYF

j_call: TRBJ1-5
cdr3_length: 14
v_call: TRBV12-3/TRBV12-4
cdr3_aa: CASSFQGVGQPQHF

j_call: TRBJ2-7
cdr3_length: 13
v_call: TRBV20-1
cdr3_aa: CSATDGRASEQYF

j_call: TRBJ2-6
cdr3_length: 13
v_call: TRBV24-1
cdr3_aa: CATSASGANVLTF

j_call: TRBJ2-7
cdr3_length: 16
v_call: TRBV20-1
cdr3_aa: CSARPSRAGGPYEQYF

j_call: TRBJ2-7
cdr3_length: 16
v_call: TRBV7-8
cdr3_aa: CASSPGRLRPSYEQYF

j_call: TRBJ2-1
cdr3_length: 13
v_call: TRBV5-5
cdr3_aa: CASSLRSTNEQFF

j_call: TRBJ2-7
cdr3_length: 16
v_call: TRBV13
cdr3_aa: CASSSRVAGARWEQYF

j_call: TRBJ2-3
cdr3_length: 14
v_call: TRBV6-8
cdr3_aa: CASKRTADTDTQYF

j_call: TRBJ1-1
cdr3_length: 14
v_call: TRBV5-1
cdr3_aa: CASSGGGIGAEAFF

j_call: TRBJ2-3
cdr3_length: 11
v_call: TRBV5-1
cdr3_aa: CASRVGDTQYF

j_call: TRBJ2-5
cdr3_length: 14
v_call: TRBV7-9
cdr3_aa: CASSLRGSSETQYF

j_call: TRBJ2-5
cdr3_length: 14
v_call: TRBV6-2/TRBV6-3
cdr3_aa: CASGIAGGGETQYF

j_call: TRBJ2-3
cdr3_length: 17
v_call: TRBV19
cdr3_aa: CASSTWTSGSSTDTQYF

j_call: TRBJ1-1
cdr3_length: 13
v_call: TRBV29-1
cdr3_aa: CSAQQGINTEAFF

j_call: TRBJ2-1
cdr3_length: 16
v_call: TRBV3-1
cdr3_aa: CASSLRAGVFYNEQFF